This T cell receptor (beta chain) was obtained from a study of identifying expanded T cells in peripheral blood. Assay used: immunoSEQ multiplex PCR; TCRdb lists only in-frame clones, some missing. The sample holds 70,000 to 100,000 clones, more than 75% seen once. General study findings and limits: About 1.2 clones differed between technical replicates, versus approximately 17 and 20 over time. Across healthy donors, higher total template counts meant significantly greater roughly 2-week count variance.

CDR1 and CDR2 (germline): GTSNPN, SVGIG (reference sequence). V lost 5 bases to trimming and J lost 8 bases, with 18 bases between them. This CDR3 contains 13 residues. Collection occurred without any documented infections or immune events in donors. Details on this clone: Its antigen is not identified.

Sequenced: blood. The J gene is TRBJ1-2, the V gene TRBV30; tentatively, D is TRBD1 (5 bases). The TCR originated in a person aged 18 to 69 in good health. CDR3 amino acids: CAWGRDSREGYTF. Written as DNA, the CDR3 is TGTGCCTGGGGCAGAGACAGTCGCGAAGGCTACACCTTC.